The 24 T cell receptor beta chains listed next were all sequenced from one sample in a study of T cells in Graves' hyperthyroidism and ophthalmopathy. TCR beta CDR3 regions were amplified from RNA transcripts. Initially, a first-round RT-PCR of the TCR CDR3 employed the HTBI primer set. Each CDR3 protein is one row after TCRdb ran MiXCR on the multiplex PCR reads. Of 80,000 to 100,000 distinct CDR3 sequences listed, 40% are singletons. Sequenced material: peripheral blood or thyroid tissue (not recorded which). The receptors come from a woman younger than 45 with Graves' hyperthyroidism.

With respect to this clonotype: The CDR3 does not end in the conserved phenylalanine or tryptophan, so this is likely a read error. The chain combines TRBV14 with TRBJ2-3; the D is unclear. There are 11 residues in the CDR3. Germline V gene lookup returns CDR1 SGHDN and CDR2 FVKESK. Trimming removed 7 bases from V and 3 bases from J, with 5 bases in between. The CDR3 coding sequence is TGTGCCAGCACCAGGACAGATACGCAGTATCTT. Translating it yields CASTRTDTQYL.

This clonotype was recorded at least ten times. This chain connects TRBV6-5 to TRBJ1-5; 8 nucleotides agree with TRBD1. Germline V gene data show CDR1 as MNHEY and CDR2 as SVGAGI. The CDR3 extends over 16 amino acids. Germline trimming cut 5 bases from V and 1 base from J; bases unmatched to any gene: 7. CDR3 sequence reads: CASSRQGPQSNQPQHF. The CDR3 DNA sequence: TGTGCCAGCAGTAGACAGGGGCCCCAGAGCAATCAGCCCCAGCATTTT.

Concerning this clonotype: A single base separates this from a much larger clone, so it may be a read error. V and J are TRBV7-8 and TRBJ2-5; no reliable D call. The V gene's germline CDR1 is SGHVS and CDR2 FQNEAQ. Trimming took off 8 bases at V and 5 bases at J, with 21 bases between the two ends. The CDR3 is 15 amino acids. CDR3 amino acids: CASSPLWNTCETQYF. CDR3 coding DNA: TGTGCCAGCTCACCACTTTGGAATACATGTGAGACCCAGTACTTC.

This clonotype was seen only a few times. The CDR3 loop is CANTGSMNTEAFF. The CDR3 DNA follows: TGTGCCAATACCGGGAGTATGAACACTGAAGCTTTCTTT. The gene calls are TRBV30 and TRBJ1-1; D gene uncertain. This CDR3 contains 13 residues. V was shortened by 8 bases and J by 0 bases, with 13 bases between the two germline ends. The germline V gene encodes CDR1 GTSNPN and CDR2 SVGIG (reference sequence).

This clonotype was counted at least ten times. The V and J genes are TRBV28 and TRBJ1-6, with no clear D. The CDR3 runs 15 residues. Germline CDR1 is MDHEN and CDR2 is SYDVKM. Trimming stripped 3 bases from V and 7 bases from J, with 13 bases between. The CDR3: CASSLVPGQNSPLHF. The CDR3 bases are TGTGCCAGCAGTTTGGTCCCCGGCCAGAATTCACCCCTCCACTTT.

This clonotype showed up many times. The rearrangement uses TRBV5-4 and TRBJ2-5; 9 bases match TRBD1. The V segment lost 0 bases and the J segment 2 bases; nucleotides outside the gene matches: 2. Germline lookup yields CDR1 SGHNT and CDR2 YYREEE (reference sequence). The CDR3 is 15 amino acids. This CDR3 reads CASSLGGTGQETQYF. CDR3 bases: TGTGCCAGCAGCTTGGGGGGGACAGGGCAAGAGACCCAGTACTTC.

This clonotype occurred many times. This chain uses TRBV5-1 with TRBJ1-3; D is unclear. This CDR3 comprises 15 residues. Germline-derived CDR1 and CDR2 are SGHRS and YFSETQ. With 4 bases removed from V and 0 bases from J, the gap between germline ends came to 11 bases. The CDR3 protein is CASSNTEASGNTIYF. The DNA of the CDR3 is TGCGCCAGCAGCAATACAGAAGCCTCTGGAAACACCATATATTTT. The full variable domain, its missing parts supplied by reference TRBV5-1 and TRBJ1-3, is KAGVTQTPRYLIKTRGQQVTLSCSPISGHRSVSWYQQTPGQGLQFLFEYFSETQRNKGNFPGRFSGRQFSNSRSEMNVSTLELGDSALYLCASSNTEASGNTIYFGEGSWLTVV.

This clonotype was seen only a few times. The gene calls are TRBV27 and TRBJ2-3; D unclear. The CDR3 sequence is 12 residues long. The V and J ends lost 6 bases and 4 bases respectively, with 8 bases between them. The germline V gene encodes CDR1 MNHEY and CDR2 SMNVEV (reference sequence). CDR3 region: CASSRPADTQYF. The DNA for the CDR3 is TGTGCCAGCAGCCGACCAGCAGATACGCAGTATTTT.

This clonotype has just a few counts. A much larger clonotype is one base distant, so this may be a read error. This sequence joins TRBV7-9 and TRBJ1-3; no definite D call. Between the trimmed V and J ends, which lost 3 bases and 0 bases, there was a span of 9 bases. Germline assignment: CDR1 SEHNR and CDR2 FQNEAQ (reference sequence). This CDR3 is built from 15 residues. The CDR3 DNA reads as TGTGCCAGCAGCTTGGACTCACACTCTGGAAACACCATATATTTT. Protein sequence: CASSLDSHSGNTIYF.

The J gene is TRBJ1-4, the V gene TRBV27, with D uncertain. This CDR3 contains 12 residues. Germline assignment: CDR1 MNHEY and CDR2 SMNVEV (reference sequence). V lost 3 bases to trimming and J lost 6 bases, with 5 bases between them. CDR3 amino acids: CASSFGYEKLFF. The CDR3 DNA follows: TGTGCCAGCAGTTTTGGGTATGAAAAACTGTTTTTT. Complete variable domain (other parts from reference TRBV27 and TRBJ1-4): EAQVTQNPRYLITVTGKKLTVTCSQNMNHEYMSWYRQDPGLGLRQIYYSMNVEVTDKGDVPEGYKVSRKEKRNFPLILESPSPNQTSLYFCASSFGYEKLFFGSGTQLSVL.

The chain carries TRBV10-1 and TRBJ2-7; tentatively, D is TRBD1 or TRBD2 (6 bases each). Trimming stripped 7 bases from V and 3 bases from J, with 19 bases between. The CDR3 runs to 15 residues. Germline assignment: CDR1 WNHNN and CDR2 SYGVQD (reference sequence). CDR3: CASISVEGGIYEQYF. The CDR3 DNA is TGCGCCAGCATCAGCGTTGAGGGGGGCATCTACGAGCAGTACTTC.

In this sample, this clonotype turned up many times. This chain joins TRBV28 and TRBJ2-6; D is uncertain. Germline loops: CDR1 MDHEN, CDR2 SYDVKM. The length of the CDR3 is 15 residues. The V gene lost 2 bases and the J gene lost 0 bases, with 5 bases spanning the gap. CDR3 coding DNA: TGTGCCAGCAGTTTAGTAAACTCTGGGGCCAACGTCCTGACTTTC. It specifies CASSLVNSGANVLTF.

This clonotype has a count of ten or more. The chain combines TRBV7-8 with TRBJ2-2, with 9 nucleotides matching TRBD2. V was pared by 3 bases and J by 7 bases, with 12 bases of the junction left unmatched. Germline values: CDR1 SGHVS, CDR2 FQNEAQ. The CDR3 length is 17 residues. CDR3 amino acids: CASSFFLSGSSIGELFF. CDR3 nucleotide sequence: TGTGCCAGCAGCTTTTTTCTTAGCGGGAGCAGTATCGGGGAGCTGTTTTTT.

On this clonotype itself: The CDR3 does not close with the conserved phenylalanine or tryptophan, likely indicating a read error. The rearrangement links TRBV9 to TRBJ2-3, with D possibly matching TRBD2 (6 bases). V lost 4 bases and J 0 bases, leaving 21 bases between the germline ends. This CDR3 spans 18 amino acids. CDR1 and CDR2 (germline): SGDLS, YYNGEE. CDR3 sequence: CASSPWVGGATSTDTQYS. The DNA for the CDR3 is TGTGCCAGCAGCCCGTGGGTTGGCGGGGCCACTAGCACAGATACGCAGTATTCT.

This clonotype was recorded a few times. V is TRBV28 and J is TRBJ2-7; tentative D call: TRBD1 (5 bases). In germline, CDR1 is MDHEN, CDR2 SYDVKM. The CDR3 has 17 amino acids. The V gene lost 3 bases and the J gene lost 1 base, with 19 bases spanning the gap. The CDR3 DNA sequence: TGTGCCAGCAGTTTCTCGTGGTCGCGCAGGGCGTCCTACGAGCAGTACTTC. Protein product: CASSFSWSRRASYEQYF.

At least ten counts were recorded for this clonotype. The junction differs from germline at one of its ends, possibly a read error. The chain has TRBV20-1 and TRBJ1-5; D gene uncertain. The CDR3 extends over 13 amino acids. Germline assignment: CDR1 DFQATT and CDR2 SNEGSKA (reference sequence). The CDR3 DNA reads TGCAGTGCAAGAGATGGATACCTTCAGCCCCAGCATTTT. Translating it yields CSARDGYLQPQHF.

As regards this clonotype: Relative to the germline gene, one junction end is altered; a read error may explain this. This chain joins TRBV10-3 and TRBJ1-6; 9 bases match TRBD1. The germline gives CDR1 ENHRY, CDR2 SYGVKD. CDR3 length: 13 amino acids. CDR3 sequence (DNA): TGTGACATCGGTTCGGACAGGGGAGCTCCCCTCCACTTT. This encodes CDIGSDRGAPLHF.

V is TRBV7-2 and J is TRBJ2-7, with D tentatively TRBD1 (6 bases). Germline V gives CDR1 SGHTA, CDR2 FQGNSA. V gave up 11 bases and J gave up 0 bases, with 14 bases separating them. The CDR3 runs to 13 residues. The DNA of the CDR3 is TGTGCCTGCAACACGGACAGCTCCTACGAGCAGTACTTC. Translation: CACNTDSSYEQYF.

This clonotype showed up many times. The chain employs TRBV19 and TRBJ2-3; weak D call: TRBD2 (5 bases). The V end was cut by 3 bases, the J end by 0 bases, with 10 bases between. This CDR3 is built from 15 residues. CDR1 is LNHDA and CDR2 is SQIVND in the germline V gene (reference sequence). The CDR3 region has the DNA TGTGCCAGTAGTATTAACGGGATTAGCACAGATACGCAGTATTTT. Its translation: CASSINGISTDTQYF.

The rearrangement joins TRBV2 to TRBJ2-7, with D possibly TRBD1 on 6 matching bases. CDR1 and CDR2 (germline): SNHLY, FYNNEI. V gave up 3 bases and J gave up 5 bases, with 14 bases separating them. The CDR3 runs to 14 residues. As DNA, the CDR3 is TGTGCCAGCAGTGAGTTGGGGGCGATCAACGAGCAGTACTTC. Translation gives CASSELGAINEQYF.

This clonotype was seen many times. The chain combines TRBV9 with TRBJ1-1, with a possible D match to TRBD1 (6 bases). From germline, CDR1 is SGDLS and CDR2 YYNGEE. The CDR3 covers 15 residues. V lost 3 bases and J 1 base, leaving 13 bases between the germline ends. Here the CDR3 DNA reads TGTGCCAGCAGCGAGGGACACCGAGGGAACACTGAAGCTTTCTTT. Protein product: CASSEGHRGNTEAFF.

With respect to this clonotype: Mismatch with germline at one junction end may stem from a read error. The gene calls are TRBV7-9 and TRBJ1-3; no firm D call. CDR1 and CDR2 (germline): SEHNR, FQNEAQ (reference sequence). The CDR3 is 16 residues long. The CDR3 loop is CVSSSGEAIALHTIYF. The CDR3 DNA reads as TGTGTCAGCAGCTCTGGGGAAGCAATCGCCCTCCACACCATATATTTT.

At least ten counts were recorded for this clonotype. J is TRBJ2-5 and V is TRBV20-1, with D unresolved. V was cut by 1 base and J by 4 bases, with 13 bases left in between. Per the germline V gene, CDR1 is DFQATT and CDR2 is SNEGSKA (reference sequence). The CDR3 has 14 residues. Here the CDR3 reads CSARVANAGETQYF. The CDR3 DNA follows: TGCAGTGCTAGAGTCGCAAATGCAGGAGAGACCCAGTACTTC.

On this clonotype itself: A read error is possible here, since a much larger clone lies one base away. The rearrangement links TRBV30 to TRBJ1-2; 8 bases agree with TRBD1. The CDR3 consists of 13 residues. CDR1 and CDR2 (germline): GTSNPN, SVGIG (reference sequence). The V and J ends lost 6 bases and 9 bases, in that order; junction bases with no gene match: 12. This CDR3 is CACIQGEVDSYTF. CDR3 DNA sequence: TGTGCCTGCATACAGGGGGAGGTTGATAGCTACACCTTC.